These T cell receptor beta chains were read from a single sample in a study of cytomegalovirus exposure and HLA in healthy donors. Only in-frame clones appear in the TCRdb table, and some are missing; sequencing was by immunoSEQ multiplex PCR. The sample has some 150,000 clones, about 62% seen once. Sequenced input: PBMCs. The receptors originated from a man aged 35-49 years in good health and CMV-seronegative. Each CDR3 is given with its conserved first and last residue. The order of the fields is D gene, clone size, J gene, V gene, CDR3 DNA, CDR3 protein. A D gene is named only where the DNA matches it firmly. The size field is filled for only some rows; it gives once, few, many or a size class.

TRBD2,once,TRBJ2-5,TRBV6-5,TGTGCCAGCGGCCCGGGCGGGGGGACGAAGACCCAGTACTTC,CASGPGGGTKTQYF
TRBD2,-,TRBJ2-3,TRBV7-2,TGTGCCAGCAGCTTATCCGCTACCGGGACTAGCGGGATTATAGATACGCAGTATTTT,CASSLSATGTSGIIDTQYF
TRBD1,few,TRBJ2-7,TRBV7-9,TGTGCCAGCAGGACAGGGGGCGCGTACGAGCAGTACTTC,CASRTGGAYEQYF
TRBD2,-,TRBJ2-1,TRBV5-1,TGCGCCAGCAGCTTGGTAGGAACTAGCGGTTACAATGAGCAGTTCTTC,CASSLVGTSGYNEQFF
TRBD2,-,TRBJ2-7,TRBV7-9,TGTGCCAGCAGCTTAGTAGAGGGAGGGAACCAGCAGTACTTC,CASSLVEGGNQQYF
TRBD1,-,TRBJ2-2,TRBV5-1,TGCGCCAGCAGCTCACAGGGGAAGGAGCTGTTTTTT,CASSSQGKELFF
TRBD1,-,TRBJ2-1,TRBV5-4,TGTGCCAGCAGTCCCGGGACAGGGGCAGTGGGGGAGCAGTTCTTC,CASSPGTGAVGEQFF
TRBD2,-,TRBJ2-5,TRBV7-3,TGTGCCAGCAGCCCGCGGACTAGCGGGGGGAAAGAGACCCAGTACTTC,CASSPRTSGGKETQYF
TRBD1,once,TRBJ1-6,TRBV2,TGTGCCAGCAGTTCCCGGGACAGGAATAATTCACCCCTCCACTTT,CASSSRDRNNSPLHF
TRBD1,-,TRBJ1-5,TRBV6-1,TGTGCCAGCAGTACGGGACAGGGCCATCAGCCCCAGCATTTT,CASSTGQGHQPQHF
-,once,TRBJ1-5,TRBV7-2,TGTGCCAGCAGCCGTAGCAATCAGCCCCAGCATTTT,CASSRSNQPQHF
TRBD1,few,TRBJ2-3,TRBV7-2,TGTGCCAGCAGCCAGAGGGGGCTAAGCACAGATACGCAGTATTTT,CASSQRGLSTDTQYF
-,-,TRBJ2-3,TRBV29-1,TGCAGCGTTGGGGGGGTGGTAGTGCCCAGTGGCACAGATACGCAGTATTTT,CSVGGVVVPSGTDTQYF
TRBD1,-,TRBJ2-2,TRBV7-2,TGTGCCAGCAGCTTCGGACAGGGGCGCACCGGGGAGCTGTTTTTT,CASSFGQGRTGELFF
-,-,TRBJ2-7,TRBV27,TGTGCCAGCAGTTCCCTCGAGAGGTCCTACGAGCAGTACTTC,CASSSLERSYEQYF
-,-,TRBJ2-1,TRBV9,TGTGCCAGCAGCCCCCCCGGGTGGGAGCAGTTCTTC,CASSPPGWEQFF
TRBD1,-,TRBJ1-5,TRBV11-2,TGTGCCAGCAGTCTGACAGGGTCTGGACAGCCCCAGCATTTT,CASSLTGSGQPQHF
-,-,TRBJ1-1,TRBV7-2,TGTGCCAGCAGCTTAGATGGGGGGACGGGCACTGAAGCTTTCTTT,CASSLDGGTGTEAFF
TRBD1,-,TRBJ2-4,TRBV28,TGTGCCAGCAGTTTTCGGGACAGGGGGGACATTCAGTACTTC,CASSFRDRGDIQYF
TRBD2,-,TRBJ2-5,TRBV5-5,TGTGCCAGCAGCTTATCAGCGGGGGGGTTAGAGACCCAGTACTTC,CASSLSAGGLETQYF
TRBD2,-,TRBJ2-7,TRBV27,TGTGCCAGCAGTTTACGGACTAGCTCAATCTACGAGCAGTACTTC,CASSLRTSSIYEQYF
-,-,TRBJ1-3,TRBV5-1,TGCGCCAGCAGCTTGGGGCCGGAGAACACCGGAAACACCATATATTTT,CASSLGPENTGNTIYF
-,once,TRBJ1-5,TRBV7-9,TGTGCCAGCAGTGGGGGGAATCAGCCCCAGCATTTT,CASSGGNQPQHF
-,few,TRBJ2-7,TRBV7-3,TGTGCCAGCAGCTCGCTATCAGGGCCCTACGAGCAGTACTTC,CASSSLSGPYEQYF
TRBD2,-,TRBJ2-5,TRBV11-2,TGTGCCAGCAGCCGACTAGCGGGGGAGGAGACCCAGTACTTC,CASSRLAGEETQYF
-,-,TRBJ1-6,TRBV7-8,TGTGCCAGCAGCTGGTCGCGGAACTATAATTCACCCCTCCACTTT,CASSWSRNYNSPLHF
-,-,TRBJ2-7,TRBV7-2,TGTGCCAGCAGCCAGAGCGGTGCCTCCTACGAGCAGTACTTC,CASSQSGASYEQYF
TRBD1,once,TRBJ2-7,TRBV9,TGTGCCAGCAGCGTAGCCAGGACAGGAGCAACCTACGAGCAGTACTTC,CASSVARTGATYEQYF
-,-,TRBJ1-3,TRBV30,TGTGCCTGGAACCCAGGGGACTCTGGAAACACCATATATTTT,CAWNPGDSGNTIYF
TRBD1,-,TRBJ1-6,TRBV19,TGTGCCAGTAGCCCAGGGCTGACAGGGGTTCATTCACCCCTCCACTTT,CASSPGLTGVHSPLHF
TRBD2,-,TRBJ2-5,TRBV4-1,TGCGCCAGCAGCCTCCCAACGTTCGGGACTAGCGGGGGGGAAGAGACCCAGTACTTC,CASSLPTFGTSGGEETQYF
-,-,TRBJ2-3,TRBV5-4,TGTGCCAGCAGCTTGAGTAGGGGGGCAGGGGGATCTAGCACAGATACGCAGTATTTT,CASSLSRGAGGSSTDTQYF
TRBD2,few,TRBJ2-2,TRBV6-1,TGTGCCAGCAGCATAGCGGGGGGGAACACCGGGGAGCTGTTTTTT,CASSIAGGNTGELFF
TRBD2,-,TRBJ2-3,TRBV4-1,TGCGCCAGCAGCCAAGTGAGCGGGGGGTCAGATACGCAGTATTTT,CASSQVSGGSDTQYF
-,few,TRBJ1-4,TRBV19,TGTGCCAGTAGTATTGGAGCAACTAATGAAAAACTGTTTTTT,CASSIGATNEKLFF
-,-,TRBJ2-1,TRBV19,TGTGCCAGTAGTATAGGAGGACAAGCTCAGTTCTTC,CASSIGGQAQFF
-,-,TRBJ1-1,TRBV6-1,TGTGCCAGCAGTACCCCAAATAGGGGCACTGAAGCTTTCTTT,CASSTPNRGTEAFF
-,-,TRBJ1-2,TRBV7-9,TGTGCCAGCAGCCAAGAGTATGGCTACACCTTC,CASSQEYGYTF
TRBD1,-,TRBJ1-2,TRBV6-1,TGTGCCAGCAGTCAGAACAGGGGGCCTAACTATGGCTACACCTTC,CASSQNRGPNYGYTF
TRBD1,-,TRBJ1-1,TRBV5-1,TGCGCCAGCAGCCCCGGACAGGGCCGCCTTTGGGCTTTCTTT,CASSPGQGRLWAFF
TRBD2,-,TRBJ2-3,TRBV7-2,TGTGCCAGCAGCTTTAGCGGGGGTAGCACAGATACGCAGTATTTT,CASSFSGGSTDTQYF
-,-,TRBJ2-1,TRBV21-1,TGTGCCAGCAGCAAGACTTTCTTC,CASSKTFF
TRBD1,-,TRBJ1-3,TRBV9,TGTGCCAGCAGTACAGGGGGCTCTGGAAACACCATATATTTT,CASSTGGSGNTIYF
-,-,TRBJ1-4,TRBV6-1,TGTGCCAGCAGTGATGCGGGAAGAGGCAATGAAAAACTGTTTTTT,CASSDAGRGNEKLFF
TRBD2,-,TRBJ2-7,TRBV5-6,TGTGCCAGCAGCCGTAGCGGGATTCCTTACGAGCAGTACTTC,CASSRSGIPYEQYF